Sequencing of this T cell receptor beta chain was carried out in a study of naive and memory T cell subsets. Study-wide results and limits: A clonotype means one alpha or beta sequence, not an alpha/beta pair. Findings for naive and memory subsets could not be checked against ground truth.

CMV status came from CD4+ T cell IFNgamma after overnight CMV lysate stimulation of fresh PBMCs. V was pared by 3 bases and J by 4 bases, with 12 bases between. This CDR3 is built from 15 residues. Germline assignment: CDR1 MDHEN and CDR2 SYDVKM. Both TRBC1 and TRBC2 were covered by a beta constant-region primer of two equimolar oligonucleotides. Ligated cDNA was amplified by four rounds of PCR with nested alpha and beta constant-region primers and SP2. TCRdb re-analysed the UMI-ligation and nested PCR reads in MiXCR, keeping a single row per CDR3 protein. Here the sample spans some 31,000 distinct CDR3 sequences, roughly 18% being singletons. With respect to this clonotype: Antigen: not known.

The TCR was taken from a human donor in good health. What was sequenced was effector memory CD4+ T cells from blood. Subset given: effector memory, CD45RA- CD27-. The chain has TRBV28 and TRBJ2-2, with D unclear. The CDR3 is CASSFLGYGTGELFF. The CDR3 nucleotides read TGTGCCAGCAGTTTCCTTGGGTATGGCACCGGGGAGCTGTTTTTT.